This T cell receptor beta chain was identified during a study of blood T cell repertoires in COVID-19. Repertoires were generated with immunoSEQ multiplex PCR, while TCRdb's copy carries only in-frame clones and drops some. The sample lists around 280,000 clones, nearly 90% seen once, with over 8.5% in the top ten. This TCR derives from a woman in her twenties or thirties with COVID-19, enrolled during active disease. Source material: peripheral blood.

CDR3 protein: CASSQGAHEQFF. CDR3 sequence (DNA): TGTGCCAGCAGTCAGGGGGCGCATGAGCAGTTCTTC. The chain employs TRBV9 and TRBJ2-1; TRBD1 aligns across 8 bases. CDR1 SGDLS and CDR2 YYNGEE come from the germline V gene. V trimming: 5 bases; J trimming: 8 bases; junction bases outside the gene matches: 3. This CDR3 has 12 residues.